This entry describes one TCR beta chain. Its antigen is not known. TCRdb independently ran MiXCR on the reads; one entry per CDR3 protein. Of some 38,000 distinct CDR3 sequences listed, about 48% are singletons. This specimen comes from a study of T cell repertoires in cytomegalovirus infection. Study summary: Selection of CMV epitopes for the study included recently identified HLA-C-restricted and well-studied HLA-B-restricted ones. Public signatures in TCR beta pointed to CMV infection and matching HLA type. Overall study results and limits: Carriers of CMV plus the relevant HLA were identified by cumulative public TCR beta family frequency.

Specimen: CD8+ T cells from cultured PBMCs, collected from culture after CMV antigen stimulation. This sequence originates from a human donor in good health (CMV status not recorded). Some clones in this sample may be carry-over from other donors' samples.

This chain's CDR3 is CASSSALAGVEETQYF. For the CDR3, the DNA is TGTGCCAGCAGCTCTGCTCTAGCGGGGGTAGAAGAGACCCAGTACTTC. The rearrangement uses TRBV7-8 and TRBJ2-5; 10 nucleotides match TRBD2. Looked up from germline, CDR1 is SGHVS and CDR2 is FQNEAQ. This CDR3 is built from 16 residues. Germline trimming cut 4 bases from V and 3 bases from J; bases unmatched to any gene: 8.